Listed here are 27 T cell receptor beta chains from one sample, sequenced in a study of T cells in Graves' hyperthyroidism and ophthalmopathy (dated by TCRdb to about 2019). Library preparation employed multiplex PCR. The reads were generated on an Illumina HiSeq 2000. Amplification of TCR beta CDR3 regions was carried out from RNA transcripts. The first round of RT-PCR for the TCR CDR3 was performed with the HTBI primer set and the Qiagen OneStep RT-PCR kit. TCRdb trimmed public reads at Q25 via fastp, called clones via MiXCR and kept in-frame beta chains. Rows with one shared CDR3 protein collapse into an entry with the most common genes and DNA. Here the sample has 560,000 or so distinct CDR3 sequences; roughly 46% occur a single time. About 7.9% of the sample is taken by the ten largest. The sequencing sample was made of peripheral blood or thyroid tissue (not recorded which). Every receptor here comes from a woman between 18 and 30 years old with Graves' hyperthyroidism. Donor details come from another sample of the same person, matched by shared clones.

A single count supports this clonotype. The chain couples TRBV2 to TRBJ2-5, with D possibly TRBD2 on 5 matching bases. Germline assignment: CDR1 SNHLY and CDR2 FYNNEI. The CDR3 length is 15 residues. The V and J ends lost 6 bases and 5 bases respectively, with 19 bases between them. The CDR3 here is CASRTTNPGGETQYF. The CDR3 region has the DNA TGTGCCAGCAGAACAACTAACCCGGGCGGGGAGACCCAGTACTTC.

This clonotype was recorded at least ten times. The rearrangement links TRBV25-1 to TRBJ1-1, with D unclear. The ends were cut back, 2 bases at V and 10 bases at J, with 11 bases in the middle. Germline-derived CDR1 and CDR2 are MGHDK and SYGVNS. CDR3 length equals 12 residues. The chain's CDR3 is CASSEVRFAAFF. CDR3 DNA sequence: TGTGCCAGCAGTGAAGTGAGGTTTGCAGCTTTCTTT. The full variable domain, completed using reference TRBV25-1 and TRBJ1-1, is EADIYQTPRYLVIGTGKKITLECSQTMGHDKMYWYQQDPGMELHLIHYSYGVNSTEKGDLSSESTVSRIRTEHFPLTLESARPSHTSQYLCASSEVRFAAFFGQGTRLTVV.

The chain combines TRBV19 with TRBJ2-6; TRBD2 aligns across 7 bases. This CDR3 is 17 amino acids long. Germline lookup yields CDR1 LNHDA and CDR2 SQIVND (reference sequence). V lost 5 bases to trimming and J lost 0 bases; unmatched junction nucleotides: 7. The CDR3 protein is CASSSNWEGSGANVLTF. CDR3 in DNA: TGTGCCAGTAGTTCGAACTGGGAGGGCTCTGGGGCCAACGTCCTGACTTTC. Looking up the rest from reference TRBV19 and TRBJ2-6 gives the full variable domain: DGGITQSPKYLFRKEGQNVTLSCEQNLNHDAMYWYRQDPGQGLRLIYYSQIVNDFQKGDIAEGYSVSREKKESFPLTVTSAQKNPTAFYLCASSSNWEGSGANVLTFGAGSRLTVL.

The V gene is TRBV5-4, the J gene TRBJ1-1, with TRBD1 matching over 9 bases. V lost 4 bases and J lost 5; bases outside the gene matches: 9. The CDR3 spans 15 residues. The germline gives CDR1 SGHNT, CDR2 YYREEE (reference sequence). The CDR3 bases are TGTGCCAGCAGCATGGGGACAGGGTTAGGGACTGAAGCTTTCTTT. Translating gives CASSMGTGLGTEAFF.

This clonotype was observed many times. The chain combines TRBV29-1 with TRBJ2-2, with TRBD2 matching 8 bases. The CDR3 length is 16 residues. Germline V gives CDR1 SQVTM, CDR2 ANQGSEA. Trimming took 1 base from V and 2 from J; bases not matched to a gene: 6. The CDR3 reads CSVEVSGTANTGELFF. The CDR3 coding sequence is TGCAGCGTTGAAGTTAGCGGGACTGCTAACACCGGGGAGCTGTTTTTT.

V is TRBV29-1 and J is TRBJ2-7; a weak D match, TRBD2 (6 bases). Germline CDR1 and CDR2: SQVTM and ANQGSEA. This CDR3 spans 12 amino acids. The V gene lost 2 bases and the J gene lost 6 bases, with 11 bases spanning the gap. CDR3 nucleotides: TGCAGCGTTGAAACGGGAGTAAGCGAGCAGTACTTC. Amino acids: CSVETGVSEQYF.

This clonotype was seen a handful of times. The chain is built from TRBV5-1 and TRBJ1-2, with TRBD1 identical over 7 bases. V was pared by 7 bases and J by 1 base, with 7 bases of the junction left unmatched. The CDR3 totals 14 residues. Germline CDR1 is SGHRS and CDR2 is YFSETQ. The chain's CDR3 is CASQTGEDNYGYTF. CDR3 coding DNA: TGCGCCAGCCAAACAGGGGAGGATAACTATGGCTACACCTTC.

The rearrangement links TRBV20-1 to TRBJ1-1; the D gene is possibly TRBD1 (5 bases). This CDR3 contains 14 residues. Germline V gene sequence: CDR1 DFQATT, CDR2 SNEGSKA (reference sequence). V was trimmed by 0 bases and J by 4 bases, leaving 12 bases between them. CDR3 in DNA: TGCAGTGCTAGAGAGGCAGGGAGGACCACTGAAGCTTTCTTT. As protein: CSAREAGRTTEAFF.

The V call is TRBV7-9, the J call TRBJ2-7, with 11 nucleotides matching TRBD1. The CDR3 extends over 16 amino acids. Looked up from germline, CDR1 is SEHNR and CDR2 is FQNEAQ (reference sequence). The trim removed 5 bases at V and 4 bases at J, leaving 10 bases unmatched. Here the CDR3 DNA reads TGTGCCAGCAGCCCCCGCAGGACAGGGGGCGCTTACGAGCAGTACTTC. Its protein product is CASSPRRTGGAYEQYF.

This chain links TRBV19 with TRBJ1-4; D gene unclear. Germline V gene lookup returns CDR1 LNHDA and CDR2 SQIVND (reference sequence). The V end was cut by 5 bases, the J end by 0 bases, with 16 bases between. The length of the CDR3 is 17 residues. The CDR3 sequence is CASSLPPDGATNEKLFF. The CDR3 DNA reads TGTGCCAGTAGTCTACCTCCGGACGGCGCAACTAATGAAAAACTGTTTTTT. Using reference TRBV19 and TRBJ1-4 for the parts outside the CDR3, the full variable domain is DGGITQSPKYLFRKEGQNVTLSCEQNLNHDAMYWYRQDPGQGLRLIYYSQIVNDFQKGDIAEGYSVSREKKESFPLTVTSAQKNPTAFYLCASSLPPDGATNEKLFFGSGTQLSVL.

The CDR3 region is CASSWTGRISSYEQYF. The CDR3 nucleotides are TGTGCCAGCAGCTGGACAGGGAGGATTAGCTCCTACGAGCAGTACTTC. This chain joins TRBV6-5 and TRBJ2-7, with TRBD1 matching over 8 bases. V dropped 6 bases and J dropped 0; count of bases not matched to a gene: 10. The CDR3 is made up of 16 amino acids. Germline assignment: CDR1 MNHEY and CDR2 SVGAGI.

The chain has TRBV5-1 and TRBJ2-7; the D gene is possibly TRBD1 (5 bases). V lost 5 bases and J 1 base, leaving 19 bases between the germline ends. The CDR3 spans 16 residues. The germline gives CDR1 SGHRS, CDR2 YFSETQ. DNA of the CDR3: TGCGCCAGCAGTGGTGGGGCCGTGTGGTTGTCCTACGAGCAGTACTTC. This gives the protein CASSGGAVWLSYEQYF.

The V call is TRBV27, the J call TRBJ1-1; maybe TRBD1 (5 bases). Trimming took off 3 bases at V and 4 bases at J, with 12 bases between the two ends. This CDR3 is 14 amino acids long. Germline CDR1 MNHEY, CDR2 SMNVEV (reference sequence). In DNA, the CDR3 is TGTGCCAGCAGTTTTTCTTCAGGGCCCACTGAAGCTTTCTTT. As protein: CASSFSSGPTEAFF.

The rearrangement joins TRBV29-1 to TRBJ1-2; 7 bases match TRBD1. With 8 bases clipped from V and 4 bases from J, the junction kept 10 bases outside the gene matches. Germline V lookup: CDR1 SQVTM, CDR2 ANQGSEA. CDR3 length: 13 amino acids. DNA for the CDR3: TGCAGCATTGTAAGCAGGGGGACCTATGGCTACACCTTC. Its translation is CSIVSRGTYGYTF.

This clonotype was recorded at least ten times. The chain links TRBV5-1 to TRBJ1-1; D unresolved. CDR1 is SGHRS and CDR2 is YFSETQ in the germline V gene. The CDR3 runs 11 residues. Trimming pared 4 bases from V and 11 bases from J, leaving 12 bases between. The CDR3 region is CASSDDGRAFF. CDR3 in DNA: TGCGCCAGCAGCGACGACGGTCGCGCTTTCTTT. Together with reference TRBV5-1 and TRBJ1-1, the CDR3 gives the full variable domain: KAGVTQTPRYLIKTRGQQVTLSCSPISGHRSVSWYQQTPGQGLQFLFEYFSETQRNKGNFPGRFSGRQFSNSRSEMNVSTLELGDSALYLCASSDDGRAFFGQGTRLTVV.

This chain links TRBV25-1 with TRBJ1-6; possible D gene TRBD1, 6 bases. The germline CDR1 and CDR2 sequences are MGHDK and SYGVNS. Trimming removed 7 bases from V and 9 bases from J, with 22 bases in between. This CDR3 region has 16 residues. The CDR3 DNA reads as TGTGCCAGCACCCTAGGAGAGGGGGGCCTTGCTTCACCCCTCCACTTT. Translated, it gives CASTLGEGGLASPLHF.

This clonotype was seen more than once but under ten times. The chain joins TRBV6-6 to TRBJ2-7; the match to TRBD1 covers 9 bases. CDR1 and CDR2 from the germline V gene are MNHNY and SVGAGI (reference sequence). Trimming at V came to 5 bases and at J to 3 bases, leaving 5 bases not matched to a gene. CDR3 length equals 14 residues. In DNA form, the CDR3 reads TGTGCCAGCAGTCCATGGACAGGGGACTACGAGCAGTACTTC. As protein: CASSPWTGDYEQYF.

The CDR3 nucleotides are TGCGCCAGCAAGCGAGGGGGAGGCAATTCACCCCTCCACTTT. Translated: CASKRGGGNSPLHF. V and J are TRBV5-1 and TRBJ1-6, with D possibly being TRBD1 (6 bases). Trimming removed 6 bases from V and 7 bases from J, with 14 bases in between. This CDR3 region has 14 residues. Germline CDR1 and CDR2: SGHRS and YFSETQ.

This clonotype was detected a few times. The gene calls are TRBV7-3 and TRBJ2-7; tentative D call: TRBD1 (6 bases). This CDR3 is built from 17 residues. V was clipped by 4 bases and J by 1 base, with 20 bases between them. CDR1 is SGHTA and CDR2 is FQGTGA in the germline V gene. CDR3 protein: CASSSNYGPDRSYEQYF. The CDR3 DNA is TGTGCCAGCAGCTCCAACTACGGGCCTGACAGGTCCTACGAGCAGTACTTC. Combining the CDR3 with reference TRBV7-3 and TRBJ2-7 gives the whole variable domain GAGVSQTPSNKVTEKGKYVELRCDPISGHTALYWYRQSLGQGPEFLIYFQGTGAADDSGLPNDRFFAVRPEGSVSTLKIQRTERGDSAVYLCASSSNYGPDRSYEQYFGPGTRLTVT.

This sequence joins TRBV2 and TRBJ1-1; TRBD1 might be the D (5 bases). V was clipped by 3 bases and J by 0 bases, with 11 bases between them. The CDR3 totals 15 residues. From germline, CDR1 is SNHLY and CDR2 FYNNEI. CDR3 sequence (DNA): TGTGCCAGCAGTGAGTGGCAGGGTATGAACACTGAAGCTTTCTTT. Encoded protein: CASSEWQGMNTEAFF.

This clonotype has more than one count but fewer than ten. The V and J genes are TRBV6-6 and TRBJ2-7, with D unclear. The CDR3 consists of 13 residues. Germline-derived CDR1 and CDR2 are MNHNY and SVGAGI (reference sequence). The germline V and J ends were trimmed by 4 bases and 2 bases, with 9 bases remaining between them. The CDR3 region is CASSSLPPYEQYF. The CDR3 region has the DNA TGTGCCAGCAGTTCCCTCCCCCCCTACGAGCAGTACTTC.

Only a few counts were recorded for this clonotype. CDR3: CASSSHSLSYEQYF. The CDR3 DNA follows: TGTGCCAGCAGCTCTCATAGCCTTAGCTACGAGCAGTACTTC. This chain links TRBV7-9 with TRBJ2-7; no clear D gene. CDR1 is SEHNR and CDR2 is FQNEAQ in the germline V gene (reference sequence). V gave up 4 bases and J gave up 3 bases, with 13 bases separating them. CDR3 size: 14 residues.

This clonotype has ten or more counts. The V gene is TRBV12-3 or TRBV12-4, the J gene TRBJ2-5, with no clear D. With 8 bases removed from V and 0 bases from J, the gap between germline ends came to 10 bases. The CDR3 has 13 residues. CDR3 nucleotide sequence: TGTGCCAGCTCCGGGCGCAACCAAGAGACCCAGTACTTC. It is translated as CASSGRNQETQYF.

V usage is TRBV10-1 and J usage is TRBJ1-2, with a weak D call TRBD1 (6 bases). Germline-derived CDR1 and CDR2 are WNHNN and SYGVQD (reference sequence). The ends were cut back, 10 bases at V and 3 bases at J, with 15 bases in the middle. The CDR3 is made up of 13 amino acids. CDR3 sequence: CAMTGAIHYGYTF. The CDR3 DNA reads as TGCGCCATGACGGGGGCGATACACTATGGCTACACCTTC.

This clonotype occurred many times. The gene calls are TRBV2 and TRBJ2-7; 11 nucleotides align to TRBD2. The CDR3 runs to 14 residues. CDR1 SNHLY and CDR2 FYNNEI come from the germline V gene. Trimming cost V 7 bases and J 1 base; bases outside gene matches: 3. CDR3 residues: CASIRTSGSYEQYF. The CDR3 nucleotides read TGTGCCAGCATCAGGACTAGCGGGTCCTACGAGCAGTACTTC.

This clonotype has a handful of counts. The chain carries TRBV5-1 and TRBJ2-2, with 7 bases that match TRBD2. V lost 5 bases to trimming and J lost 7 bases; unmatched junction nucleotides: 11. In germline, CDR1 is SGHRS, CDR2 YFSETQ. The CDR3 length is 15 residues. The CDR3 sequence is CASSLWEGFDGELFF. The CDR3 nucleotides read TGCGCCAGCAGTCTCTGGGAGGGCTTCGACGGGGAGCTGTTTTTT.

The chain uses TRBV24-1 and TRBJ2-2; 10 bases agree with TRBD1. Germline CDR1 KGHDR, CDR2 SFDVKD. This CDR3 contains 16 residues. Germline trimming cut 2 bases from V and 11 bases from J; bases unmatched to any gene: 10. This CDR3 reads CATSDSPGQGTDELFF. DNA of the CDR3: TGTGCCACCAGTGATTCCCCGGGACAGGGGACGGACGAGCTGTTTTTT.